This TCR beta chain is drawn from a study of T cell changes during pregnancy in multiple sclerosis. In this sample, this clone turned up a few times. This CDR3 comprises 14 residues. Germline-derived CDR1 and CDR2 are SQVTM and ANQGSEA. J gave up 2 bases and V 5 bases, and 7 bases lay outside the gene matches. Assay: immunoSEQ multiplex PCR; the TCRdb copy retains only in-frame clones and omits some. There are around 67,000 clones in the sample; roughly 90% occur only once, and more than 8% lies in the top ten. The rearrangement joins TRBV29-1 to TRBJ1-1; 8 nucleotides agree with TRBD1. This sample comprised peripheral blood, obtained after pregnancy. The receptor's source is a female donor in good health, enrolled as a control in a pregnancy study. CDR3 sequence reads: CSVQFGQGNTEAFF. The CDR3 DNA reads as TGCAGCGTTCAATTTGGACAGGGAAACACTGAAGCTTTCTTT.